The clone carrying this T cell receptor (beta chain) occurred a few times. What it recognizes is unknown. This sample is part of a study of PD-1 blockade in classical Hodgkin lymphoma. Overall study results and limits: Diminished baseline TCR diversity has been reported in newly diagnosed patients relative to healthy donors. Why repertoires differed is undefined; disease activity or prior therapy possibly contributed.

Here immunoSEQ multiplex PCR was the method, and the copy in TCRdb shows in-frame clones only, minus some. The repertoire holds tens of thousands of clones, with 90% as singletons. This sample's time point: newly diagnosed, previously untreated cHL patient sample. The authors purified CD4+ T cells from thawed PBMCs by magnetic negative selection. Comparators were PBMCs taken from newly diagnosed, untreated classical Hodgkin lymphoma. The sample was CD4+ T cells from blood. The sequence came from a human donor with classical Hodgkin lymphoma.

The CDR3 loop reads CAIGRNQPQHF. The CDR3 bases are TGTGCCATTGGGCGCAATCAGCCCCAGCATTTT. The chain combines TRBV19 with TRBJ1-5; D unclear. Per the germline V gene, CDR1 is LNHDA and CDR2 is SQIVND (reference sequence). V lost 10 bases to trimming and J lost 2 bases, with 6 bases between them. The CDR3 consists of 11 residues.